These T cell receptor beta chains were read from a single sample in a study of blood T cell repertoires in COVID-19. TCRdb's table, derived via immunoSEQ multiplex PCR, lists solely in-frame clones and lacks some. The data contain roughly 75,000 clones, roughly 80% of them singletons. Sequencing input: peripheral blood. The receptors were sampled from a man between 65 and 85 years old with acute or convalescent COVID-19. Both conserved end residues are trimmed from each CDR3. The order of the fields is clone size, J gene, V gene, CDR3 protein. Clone sizes are given selectively: once, few, many, or a class where the clone is expanded.

clone_size: once; j_call: TRBJ1-3; v_call: TRBV29-1; cdr3_aa: SVLLGGSGNTIY
clone_size: -; j_call: TRBJ1-2; v_call: TRBV6-6; cdr3_aa: AISEGNYGYT
clone_size: -; j_call: TRBJ1-6; v_call: TRBV5-5; cdr3_aa: ASSLIGQGAYSPLH
clone_size: -; j_call: TRBJ1-5; v_call: TRBV19; cdr3_aa: VSSRDSAHGAQH
clone_size: -; j_call: TRBJ2-1; v_call: TRBV6-2/TRBV6-3; cdr3_aa: ASSPGLAGGNEQF
clone_size: -; j_call: TRBJ2-1; v_call: TRBV24-1; cdr3_aa: ATSDLGTGGSRVNEQF
clone_size: -; j_call: TRBJ2-3; v_call: TRBV5-1; cdr3_aa: ASQDKGSSGRRGDTQY
clone_size: -; j_call: TRBJ1-1; v_call: TRBV5-4; cdr3_aa: ASSLVTGRIGRDTEAF
clone_size: -; j_call: TRBJ2-2; v_call: TRBV5-1; cdr3_aa: ASTRQGWEDGELF
clone_size: -; j_call: TRBJ1-1; v_call: TRBV19; cdr3_aa: ASSLIPGQGAPEAF
clone_size: -; j_call: TRBJ1-2; v_call: TRBV19; cdr3_aa: ASIPTGTNYGYT
clone_size: -; j_call: TRBJ2-2; v_call: TRBV4-1; cdr3_aa: ASSHPGQGFSGELF
clone_size: -; j_call: TRBJ2-1; v_call: TRBV7-3; cdr3_aa: ASSLPGRNEQF
clone_size: -; j_call: TRBJ1-4; v_call: TRBV15; cdr3_aa: ATSTATGLNEKLF
clone_size: once; j_call: TRBJ1-5; v_call: TRBV19; cdr3_aa: ASSKRVVSNQPQH
clone_size: -; j_call: TRBJ2-5; v_call: TRBV29-1; cdr3_aa: SVVPSGKETQY
clone_size: few; j_call: TRBJ2-3; v_call: TRBV7-2; cdr3_aa: ASSPPGHGTDTQY
clone_size: -; j_call: TRBJ2-7; v_call: TRBV9; cdr3_aa: ASSARQGATFSIGEQY
clone_size: -; j_call: TRBJ2-3; v_call: TRBV11-2; cdr3_aa: ASSTKSGFTDTQY
clone_size: -; j_call: TRBJ2-7; v_call: TRBV30; cdr3_aa: AWRIPGLASYEQY
clone_size: -; j_call: TRBJ2-7; v_call: TRBV7-6; cdr3_aa: ASGQTTYEQY
clone_size: -; j_call: TRBJ1-2; v_call: TRBV9; cdr3_aa: ASSSRHDLWGYT
clone_size: -; j_call: TRBJ1-1; v_call: TRBV5-4; cdr3_aa: ASSPGSWNTEAF
clone_size: -; j_call: TRBJ1-3; v_call: TRBV7-2; cdr3_aa: ASSLEEFWGNTIY
clone_size: -; j_call: TRBJ1-6; v_call: TRBV6-1; cdr3_aa: ASSDRGNSPLH
clone_size: -; j_call: TRBJ2-2; v_call: TRBV29-1; cdr3_aa: SVEGTLNTGELF
clone_size: -; j_call: TRBJ2-1; v_call: TRBV5-1; cdr3_aa: ASSLPGRIEQF
clone_size: -; j_call: TRBJ2-7; v_call: TRBV7-2; cdr3_aa: ASSLQGAAYEQY
clone_size: -; j_call: TRBJ2-2; v_call: TRBV3-1/TRBV3-2; cdr3_aa: ASSQGTGTGELF
clone_size: -; j_call: TRBJ2-7; v_call: TRBV5-5; cdr3_aa: ASSLVGQDYEQY
clone_size: -; j_call: TRBJ2-7; v_call: TRBV5-1; cdr3_aa: ASSLLDGGAYEQY
clone_size: -; j_call: TRBJ2-1; v_call: TRBV30; cdr3_aa: AWSGTSGNYNEQF
clone_size: -; j_call: TRBJ1-2; v_call: TRBV4-2; cdr3_aa: ASSPLVGDTINYGYT
clone_size: -; j_call: TRBJ2-2; v_call: TRBV29-1; cdr3_aa: SVEGTVNTGELF
clone_size: -; j_call: TRBJ1-1; v_call: TRBV2; cdr3_aa: ASRSSWREGRGTEAF
clone_size: -; j_call: TRBJ2-1; v_call: TRBV10-3; cdr3_aa: AAVSGGVLHNEQF
clone_size: few; j_call: TRBJ2-7; v_call: TRBV7-8; cdr3_aa: ASSLLGRENYEQY
clone_size: -; j_call: TRBJ1-1; v_call: TRBV11-2; cdr3_aa: ASSLFGGMNTEAF
clone_size: -; j_call: TRBJ2-7; v_call: TRBV5-1; cdr3_aa: ASSLTVSYEQY
clone_size: -; j_call: TRBJ2-3; v_call: TRBV5-1; cdr3_aa: ASSFPTSGTTRDTQY
clone_size: -; j_call: TRBJ2-2; v_call: TRBV9; cdr3_aa: ASSSPPGTSGRVVLNTGELF
clone_size: -; j_call: TRBJ2-5; v_call: TRBV5-5; cdr3_aa: ASISIPETANQETQY
clone_size: -; j_call: TRBJ2-1; v_call: TRBV10-2; cdr3_aa: ASSGGDRGFNEQF
clone_size: once; j_call: TRBJ2-2; v_call: TRBV6-1; cdr3_aa: ASSDPRPGHTGELF
clone_size: -; j_call: TRBJ2-2; v_call: TRBV5-4; cdr3_aa: ASSLDAGSTGTGELF
clone_size: -; j_call: TRBJ1-4; v_call: TRBV2; cdr3_aa: ASSEGRRGINEKLF